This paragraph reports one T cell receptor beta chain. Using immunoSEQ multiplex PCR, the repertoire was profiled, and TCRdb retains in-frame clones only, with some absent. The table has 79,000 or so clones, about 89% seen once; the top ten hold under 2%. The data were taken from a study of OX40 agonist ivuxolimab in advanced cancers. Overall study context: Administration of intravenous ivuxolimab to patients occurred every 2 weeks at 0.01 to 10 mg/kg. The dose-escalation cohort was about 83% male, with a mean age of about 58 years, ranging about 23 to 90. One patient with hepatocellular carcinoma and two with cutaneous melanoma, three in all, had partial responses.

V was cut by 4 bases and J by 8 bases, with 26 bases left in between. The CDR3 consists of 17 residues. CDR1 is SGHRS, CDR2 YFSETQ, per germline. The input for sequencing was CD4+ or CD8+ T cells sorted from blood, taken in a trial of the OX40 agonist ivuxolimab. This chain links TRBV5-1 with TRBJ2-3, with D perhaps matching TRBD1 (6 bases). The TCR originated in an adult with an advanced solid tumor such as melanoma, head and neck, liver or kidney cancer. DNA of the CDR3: TGCGCCAGCAGCCCCCTCATTGGGGGTTGGACAGCAGGTACGCAGTATTTT. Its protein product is CASSPLIGGWTAGTQYF. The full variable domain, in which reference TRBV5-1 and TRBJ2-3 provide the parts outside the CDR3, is KAGVTQTPRYLIKTRGQQVTLSCSPISGHRSVSWYQQTPGQGLQFLFEYFSETQRNKGNFPGRFSGRQFSNSRSEMNVSTLELGDSALYLCASSPLIGGWTAGTQYFGPGTRLTVL.